This TCR beta chain was sequenced during a study of control samples from healthy donors and cancer patients. CDR1 is MNHEY and CDR2 is SVGAGI in the germline V gene. V lost 0 bases and J 0 bases, leaving 11 bases between the germline ends. The CDR3 has 16 amino acids. The protocol was immunoSEQ multiplex PCR, while the TCRdb copy is restricted to in-frame clones and leaves out a portion. The table records approximately 60,000 clones, around 90% of them present only once. J is TRBJ1-1 and V is TRBV6-5; D is ambiguous. The sequenced sample consisted of PBMCs. This receptor was taken from a man aged 30-40 years with colorectal cancer. The CDR3 sequence: CASSYSSGVMNTEAFF. CDR3 DNA sequence: TGTGCCAGCAGTTACTCCAGTGGGGTCATGAACACTGAAGCTTTCTTT.